Below, 23 T cell receptor beta chains from the same sample are listed, as sequenced in a study of blood T cell repertoires in COVID-19. Profiled with immunoSEQ multiplex PCR; TCRdb holds only in-frame clones, not every one. The sample gives 60,000 to 80,000 clones, approximately 80% of which show up once; 3.5% to 4% is in the top ten. The sequencing sample was made of PBMCs or T cells enriched from blood (not recorded which). These receptors were collected from a woman aged 35 to 49 with acute COVID-19.

The table lists this clone with a count of one. The V call is TRBV27, the J call TRBJ2-1; possibly TRBD2 for D (5 bases). The CDR3 is 13 residues long. Germline V CDR1 and CDR2: MNHEY, SMNVEV (reference sequence). V lost 3 bases and J 5 bases, leaving 8 bases between the germline ends. CDR3 nucleotides: TGTGCCAGCAGTTTCGGACTTAACAATGAGCAGTTCTTC. The encoded protein is CASSFGLNNEQFF.

The V gene is TRBV4-1, the J gene TRBJ2-5; 10 nucleotides match TRBD1. The CDR3 spans 15 residues. V was pared by 2 bases and J by 5 bases, with 5 bases of the junction left unmatched. CDR1 MGHRA and CDR2 YSYEKL come from the germline V gene. CDR3 nucleotides: TGCGCCAGCAGCCAACCCGGGACAGGGGACGAGACCCAGTACTTC. Protein sequence: CASSQPGTGDETQYF.

The gene calls are TRBV28 and TRBJ1-5; D is unclear. Germline V gives CDR1 MDHEN, CDR2 SYDVKM. Deletions cut 5 bases from V and 3 bases from J, with 14 bases between. The CDR3 is 15 residues long. CDR3 DNA: TGTGCCAGCAGTCCACCGAGTCCCTCCAATCAGCCCCAGCATTTT. Amino acids: CASSPPSPSNQPQHF.

The chain combines TRBV27 with TRBJ2-3; D gene uncertain. CDR1 MNHEY and CDR2 SMNVEV come from the germline V gene (reference sequence). Trimming removed 4 bases from V and 2 bases from J, with 13 bases in between. This CDR3 has 15 amino acids. The CDR3 sequence: CASSYSPVITDTQYF. The CDR3 DNA sequence: TGTGCCAGCAGTTACTCGCCGGTAATCACAGATACGCAGTATTTT.

This chain connects TRBV6-6 to TRBJ1-5; a possible D gene is TRBD1 (6 bases). Germline values: CDR1 MNHNY, CDR2 SVGAGI (reference sequence). Trimming shortened V by 7 bases and J by 4 bases, and 17 bases separated the two germline ends. The CDR3 is made up of 15 amino acids. For the CDR3, the DNA is TGTGCCAGCACAGAGGAAGCGGGACATAATCAGCCCCAGCATTTT. Translated: CASTEEAGHNQPQHF.

The rearrangement joins TRBV5-4 to TRBJ2-3; 8 bases map to TRBD2. The J segment lost 1 base and the V segment lost 4 bases, leaving 5 bases of the junction unmatched. CDR1 SGHNT and CDR2 YYREEE come from the germline V gene (reference sequence). CDR3 size: 15 residues. CDR3 protein: CASSPTSGGTDTQYF. The CDR3 DNA is TGTGCCAGCAGCCCTACTAGCGGTGGCACAGATACGCAGTATTTT.

This clone has a single count. The J gene is TRBJ2-5, the V gene TRBV3-1 (or the pseudogene TRBV3-2); D is unclear. V was cut by 2 bases and J by 3 bases, with 10 bases left in between. The CDR3 consists of 14 residues. Germline V gene lookup returns CDR1 LGHDT and CDR2 YNNKEL (reference sequence). In DNA, the CDR3 is TGTGCCAGCAGCCAACGGTCCGGAGAAGAGACCCAGTACTTC. It yields the protein CASSQRSGEETQYF.

The chain employs TRBV5-1 and TRBJ1-1, with D unclear. The V and J ends lost 4 bases and 0 bases respectively, with 10 bases between them. The CDR3 sequence is 14 residues long. CDR1 is SGHRS and CDR2 is YFSETQ in the germline V gene. The CDR3 loop is CASSKERVNTEAFF. The CDR3, as DNA: TGCGCCAGCAGCAAAGAAAGAGTGAACACTGAAGCTTTCTTT.

V usage is TRBV6-6 and J usage is TRBJ2-2, with 9 bases aligning to TRBD1. CDR1 MNHNY and CDR2 SVGAGI come from the germline V gene (reference sequence). This CDR3 region has 15 residues. Trimming took 5 bases from V and 4 from J; bases not matched to a gene: 5. CDR3 bases: TGTGCCAGCAGTGGGGACAGGGTTGTCACCGGGGAGCTGTTTTTT. This encodes CASSGDRVVTGELFF.

The J gene is TRBJ1-1, the V gene TRBV19; D unresolved. V lost 8 bases and J lost 3, with 13 bases in between. This CDR3 is built from 13 residues. Germline loops: CDR1 LNHDA, CDR2 SQIVND (reference sequence). CDR3 coding DNA: TGTGCCAGTCTAGGACGGCGGGACACTGAAGCTTTCTTT. Its protein is CASLGRRDTEAFF.

The rearrangement uses TRBV13 and TRBJ2-2; 7 nucleotides match TRBD1. The CDR3 loop spans 20 amino acids. Germline-derived CDR1 and CDR2 are PRHDT and FYEKMQ (reference sequence). The J segment lost 0 bases and the V segment lost 0 bases, leaving 13 bases of the junction unmatched. The CDR3 nucleotides are TGTGCCAGCAGCTTAGGCTCTATACAGGGGCAGAGCGCGAACACCGGGGAGCTGTTTTTT. Translation: CASSLGSIQGQSANTGELFF.

Points on this clone: At one boundary the junction diverges from the germline segment, which might be a read error. V is TRBV10-1 and J is TRBJ2-1; possibly TRBD1 for D (6 bases). The CDR3 totals 12 residues. Germline V gives CDR1 WNHNN, CDR2 SYGVQD (reference sequence). The CDR3 DNA follows: TGCGCCAGCAGTGGAACAGGGATGGGTAGGATCTTC. It is translated as CASSGTGMGRIF.

The table lists this clone with a few counts. As DNA, the CDR3 is TGCAGCGTTGTAGGGACTAGCGGAAACAATGAGCAGTTCTTC. It encodes CSVVGTSGNNEQFF. The chain combines TRBV29-1 with TRBJ2-1, with 11 bases that match TRBD2. There are 14 residues in the CDR3. Germline assignment: CDR1 SQVTM and CDR2 ANQGSEA. Unmatched junction bases numbered 4, after V lost 4 bases and J lost 5 bases.

The CDR3 DNA is TGTGCCAGCAGTTTACCTCAAGGGCGCGGGAGGGGGCACGAGCAGTACTTC. Amino acids: CASSLPQGRGRGHEQYF. The V call is TRBV28, the J call TRBJ2-7; 9 bases agree with TRBD2. Germline V CDR1 and CDR2: MDHEN, SYDVKM. The junction had 13 bases not matched to a gene; V was cut back by 2 bases and J by 5 bases. There are 17 residues in the CDR3. Drawing the rest from reference TRBV28 and TRBJ2-7, the complete variable domain is DVKVTQSSRYLVKRTGEKVFLECVQDMDHENMFWYRQDPGLGLRLIYFSYDVKMKEKGDIPEGYSVSREKKERFSLILESASTNQTSMYLCASSLPQGRGRGHEQYFGPGTRLTVT.

This sequence joins TRBV5-6 and TRBJ1-1; 8 bases match TRBD1. The CDR3 has 13 residues. V trimming: 5 bases; J trimming: 10 bases; junction bases outside the gene matches: 10. In germline, CDR1 is SGHDT, CDR2 YYEEEE. CDR3 in amino acids: CASRRLGQGGAFF. CDR3 bases: TGTGCCAGCAGAAGACTCGGACAGGGAGGAGCTTTCTTT.

The sample holds a few counts of this clone. The chain is built from TRBV7-9 and TRBJ2-3, with a tentative D call TRBD2 (5 bases). The CDR3 is made up of 18 amino acids. Germline loops: CDR1 SEHNR, CDR2 FQNEAQ (reference sequence). V lost 2 bases, J lost 0 bases, and 18 bases lay in between. The CDR3 loop is CASSLIGFGITSTDTQYF. CDR3 in DNA: TGTGCCAGCAGCTTAATAGGTTTCGGGATTACTAGCACAGATACGCAGTATTTT.

The V gene is TRBV7-3, the J gene TRBJ2-3; a weak D match, TRBD2 (5 bases). From germline, CDR1 is SGHTA and CDR2 FQGTGA. V was clipped by 0 bases and J by 5 bases, with 6 bases between them. This CDR3 is 13 amino acids long. The DNA of the CDR3 is TGTGCCAGCAGCTTAACCGCGGGAGATACGCAGTATTTT. Encoded protein: CASSLTAGDTQYF.

V usage is TRBV28 and J usage is TRBJ2-7; D unclear. This CDR3 comprises 12 residues. V was clipped by 5 bases and J by 5 bases, with 10 bases between them. Germline CDR1 is MDHEN and CDR2 is SYDVKM. The CDR3 sequence: CASSTTSDEQYF. The CDR3 region has the DNA TGTGCCAGCAGTACCACCTCGGACGAGCAGTACTTC.

This sequence joins TRBV3-1 (or the pseudogene TRBV3-2) and TRBJ2-1; TRBD2 might be the D (6 bases). The germline V and J ends were trimmed by 4 bases and 0 bases, with 10 bases remaining between them. CDR1 and CDR2 (germline): LGHDT, YNNKEL (reference sequence). The CDR3 sequence is 15 residues long. CDR3 protein: CASSRGESSYNEQFF. In DNA form, the CDR3 reads TGTGCCAGCAGCCGCGGGGAGAGCTCCTACAATGAGCAGTTCTTC.

This clone was seen a few times. The chain is built from TRBV14 and TRBJ2-1; the match to TRBD1 covers 9 bases. Germline assignment: CDR1 SGHDN and CDR2 FVKESK. With 1 base clipped from V and 5 bases from J, the junction kept 6 bases outside the gene matches. The CDR3 contains 16 residues. CDR3 nucleotides: TGTGCCAGCAGCCAAGGGACAGGGGATAGGGACAATGAGCAGTTCTTC. Translation gives CASSQGTGDRDNEQFF.

The chain combines TRBV18 with TRBJ1-3; D possibly corresponds to TRBD1 (5 bases). CDR3 size: 17 residues. Germline CDR1 KGHSH, CDR2 LQKENI. V lost 6 bases, J lost 4 bases, and 22 bases lay in between. CDR3 in DNA: TGTGCCAGCTCCCAAACCCGGCCGGGGGAAACGGGAAACACCATATATTTT. Its protein is CASSQTRPGETGNTIYF.

The gene calls are TRBV7-3 and TRBJ2-7; D gene unclear. In germline, CDR1 is SGHTA, CDR2 FQGTGA. CDR3 length: 13 amino acids. V lost 2 bases and J 3 bases, leaving 8 bases between the germline ends. Here the CDR3 reads CASSLGPSYEQYF. The CDR3 nucleotides are TGTGCCAGCAGCTTAGGTCCTAGCTACGAGCAGTACTTC.

The J gene is TRBJ2-1, the V gene TRBV18; D possibly corresponds to TRBD1 (5 bases). Germline values: CDR1 KGHSH, CDR2 LQKENI. This CDR3 has 15 residues. Trimming removed 3 bases at V and 4 bases at J, with 13 bases between. Here the CDR3 DNA reads TGTGCCAGCTCACCCCCGTTTGGGGCGTACAATGAGCAGTTCTTC. As protein: CASSPPFGAYNEQFF.